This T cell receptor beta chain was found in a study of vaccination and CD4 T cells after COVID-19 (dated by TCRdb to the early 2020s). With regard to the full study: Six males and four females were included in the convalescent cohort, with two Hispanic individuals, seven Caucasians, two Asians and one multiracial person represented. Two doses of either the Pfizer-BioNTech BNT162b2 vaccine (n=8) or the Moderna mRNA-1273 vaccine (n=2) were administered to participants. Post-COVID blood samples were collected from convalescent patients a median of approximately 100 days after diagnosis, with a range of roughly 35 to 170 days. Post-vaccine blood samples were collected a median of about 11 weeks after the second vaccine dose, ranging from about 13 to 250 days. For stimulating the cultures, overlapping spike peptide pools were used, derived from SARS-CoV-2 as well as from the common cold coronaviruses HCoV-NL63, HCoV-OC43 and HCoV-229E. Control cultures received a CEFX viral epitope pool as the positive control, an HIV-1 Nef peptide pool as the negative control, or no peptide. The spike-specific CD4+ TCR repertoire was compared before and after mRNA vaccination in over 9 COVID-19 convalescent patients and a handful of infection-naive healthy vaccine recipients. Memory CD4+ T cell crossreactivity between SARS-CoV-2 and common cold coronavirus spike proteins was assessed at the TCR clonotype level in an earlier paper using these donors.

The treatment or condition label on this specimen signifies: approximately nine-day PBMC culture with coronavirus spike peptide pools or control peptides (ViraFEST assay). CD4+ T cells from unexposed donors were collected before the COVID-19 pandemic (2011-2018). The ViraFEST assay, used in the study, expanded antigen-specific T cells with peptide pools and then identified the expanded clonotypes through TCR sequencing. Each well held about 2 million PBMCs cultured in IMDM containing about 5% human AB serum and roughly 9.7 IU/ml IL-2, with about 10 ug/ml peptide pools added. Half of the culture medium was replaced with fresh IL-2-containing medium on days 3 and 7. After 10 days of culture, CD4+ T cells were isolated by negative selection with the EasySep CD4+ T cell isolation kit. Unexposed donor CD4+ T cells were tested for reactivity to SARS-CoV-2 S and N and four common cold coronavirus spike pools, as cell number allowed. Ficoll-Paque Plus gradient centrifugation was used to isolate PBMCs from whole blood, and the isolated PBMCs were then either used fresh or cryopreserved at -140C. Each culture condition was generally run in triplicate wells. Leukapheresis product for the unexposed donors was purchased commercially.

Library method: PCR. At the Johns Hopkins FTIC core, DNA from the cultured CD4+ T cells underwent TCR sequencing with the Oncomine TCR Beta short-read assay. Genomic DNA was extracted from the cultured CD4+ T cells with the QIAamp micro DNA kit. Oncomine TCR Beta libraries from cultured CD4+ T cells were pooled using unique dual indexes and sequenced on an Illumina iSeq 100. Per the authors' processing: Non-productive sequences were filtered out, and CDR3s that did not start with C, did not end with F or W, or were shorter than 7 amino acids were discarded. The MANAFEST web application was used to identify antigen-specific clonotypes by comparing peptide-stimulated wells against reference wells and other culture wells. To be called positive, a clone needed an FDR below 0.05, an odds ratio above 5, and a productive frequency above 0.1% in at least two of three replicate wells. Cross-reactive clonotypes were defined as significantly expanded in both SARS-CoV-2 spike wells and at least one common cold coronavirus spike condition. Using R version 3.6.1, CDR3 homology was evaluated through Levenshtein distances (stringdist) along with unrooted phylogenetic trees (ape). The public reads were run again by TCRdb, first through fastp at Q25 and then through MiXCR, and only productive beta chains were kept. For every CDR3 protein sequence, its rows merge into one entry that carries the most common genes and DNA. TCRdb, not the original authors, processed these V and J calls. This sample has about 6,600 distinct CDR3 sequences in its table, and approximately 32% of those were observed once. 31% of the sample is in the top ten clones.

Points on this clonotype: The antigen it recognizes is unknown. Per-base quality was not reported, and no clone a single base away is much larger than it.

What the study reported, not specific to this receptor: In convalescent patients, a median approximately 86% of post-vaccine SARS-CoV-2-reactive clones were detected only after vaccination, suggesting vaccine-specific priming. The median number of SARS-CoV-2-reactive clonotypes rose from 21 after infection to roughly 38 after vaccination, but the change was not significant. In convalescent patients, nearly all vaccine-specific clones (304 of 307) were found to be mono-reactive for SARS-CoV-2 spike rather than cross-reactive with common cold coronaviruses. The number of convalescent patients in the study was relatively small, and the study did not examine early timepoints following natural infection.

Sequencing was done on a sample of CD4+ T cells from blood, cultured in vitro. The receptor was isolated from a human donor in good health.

The CDR3 protein: CASSEHGRGAGYTF. In nucleotide form, the sequence is TGTGCCAGCAGTGAGCACGGCCGTGGAGCCGGCTACACCTTC. Recombination connected TRBV12-3 or TRBV12-4 to TRBJ1-2, with the D gene too uncertain to name. V was cut back by 5 bases and J by 8 bases, leaving a gap of 18 bases between them. Its CDR3 holds 14 amino acids, cysteine through phenylalanine. Solely the CDR3 DNA is kept, with 42 bases framed from the first base.